The 31 T cell receptor beta chains in this list originate from one sample, sequenced in a study. Measured with immunoSEQ multiplex PCR; TCRdb has only the in-frame clones, and not every one. Of 60,000 to 75,000 clones in the sample, 85% to 95% were seen once. The sequenced material came from PBMCs. These receptors were taken from a man between 35 and 55 years old with rheumatoid arthritis.

The rearrangement uses TRBV15 and TRBJ1-6, with a possible D match to TRBD1 (5 bases). This CDR3 is 17 amino acids long. V gave up 1 base and J gave up 6 bases, with 16 bases separating them. CDR1 and CDR2 from the germline V gene are LNHNV and YYDKDF (reference sequence). The CDR3 spells CATSRAFEGPVNSPLHF. The CDR3 DNA reads as TGTGCCACCAGCAGAGCCTTCGAGGGGCCCGTTAATTCACCCCTCCACTTT.

The rearrangement joins TRBV6-1 to TRBJ1-2; 8 bases map to TRBD1. The germline V gene has CDR1 MNHNS and CDR2 SASEGT. V lost 1 base, J lost 6 bases, and 7 bases stayed unmatched. The CDR3 is 15 amino acids. CDR3 loop: CASSEGGQGNHGYTF. As DNA, the CDR3 is TGTGCCAGCAGTGAAGGAGGACAGGGAAATCATGGCTACACCTTC.

The chain carries TRBV28 and TRBJ1-3, with 12 bases fitting TRBD1. The trim removed 4 bases at V and 5 bases at J, leaving 9 bases unmatched. Germline values: CDR1 MDHEN, CDR2 SYDVKM. The CDR3 spans 17 residues. CDR3: CASSSPGTGGRRNTIYF. The CDR3 DNA follows: TGTGCCAGCAGTTCCCCCGGGACAGGGGGCAGAAGAAACACCATATATTTT.

J is TRBJ2-7 and V is TRBV19; tentative D call: TRBD1 (5 bases). The germline V gene has CDR1 LNHDA and CDR2 SQIVND (reference sequence). The CDR3 loop spans 14 amino acids. V was cut by 6 bases and J by 3 bases, with 15 bases left in between. CDR3 DNA sequence: TGTGCCAGTAGCGAGACAGCCGCTCACTACGAGCAGTACTTC. It yields the protein CASSETAAHYEQYF.

The chain is built from TRBV2 and TRBJ2-5; D not resolved. V was pared by 2 bases and J by 1 base, with 8 bases between. CDR1 is SNHLY, CDR2 FYNNEI, per germline. There are 14 residues in the CDR3. In DNA form, the CDR3 reads TGTGCCAGCAGTGAATCGGAGTTCCAAGAGACCCAGTACTTC. Its protein product is CASSESEFQETQYF.

The chain couples TRBV29-1 to TRBJ1-1, with 7 bases identical to TRBD1. CDR3 size: 11 residues. Germline V lookup: CDR1 SQVTM, CDR2 ANQGSEA. Germline trimming cut 3 bases from V and 10 bases from J; bases unmatched to any gene: 5. The CDR3 sequence is CSVEEAGGAFF. CDR3 DNA: TGCAGCGTTGAGGAGGCAGGGGGAGCTTTCTTT.

The chain carries TRBV10-3 and TRBJ2-2; D not resolved. Germline V gene sequence: CDR1 ENHRY, CDR2 SYGVKD. V dropped 0 bases and J dropped 0 bases, with 8 bases sitting between them. The length of the CDR3 is 16 residues. CDR3 residues: CAISESGLTNTGELFF. DNA for the CDR3: TGTGCCATCAGTGAGTCTGGGTTAACGAACACCGGGGAGCTGTTTTTT.

The chain is built from TRBV18 and TRBJ1-2; D might be TRBD1 (5 bases). The CDR3 is 16 amino acids. Germline V lookup: CDR1 KGHSH, CDR2 LQKENI. Trimming took off 1 base at V and 0 bases at J, with 12 bases between the two ends. The CDR3 loop is CASSPQVQGANYGYTF. The CDR3 bases are TGTGCCAGCTCACCACAAGTTCAGGGCGCTAACTATGGCTACACCTTC.

This chain uses TRBV6-1 with TRBJ1-5, with a weak D call TRBD1 (5 bases). This CDR3 comprises 15 residues. Germline CDR1 MNHNS, CDR2 SASEGT. The germline V and J ends were trimmed by 1 base and 4 bases, with 11 bases remaining between them. The CDR3 DNA reads TGTGCCAGCAGTGAAGGGTGGACAACAAATCAGCCCCAGCATTTT. This codes for CASSEGWTTNQPQHF.

V usage is TRBV3-1 (or the pseudogene TRBV3-2) and J usage is TRBJ1-5, with TRBD1 matching over 8 bases. Germline assignment: CDR1 LGHDT and CDR2 YNNKEL (reference sequence). The CDR3 contains 16 residues. V lost 5 bases and J lost 0; bases outside the gene matches: 6. The CDR3 sequence is CASSNQDRASNQPQHF. The CDR3 bases are TGTGCCAGCAGCAACCAGGACAGGGCTAGCAATCAGCCCCAGCATTTT.

The rearrangement uses TRBV5-6 and TRBJ2-3; 9 bases map to TRBD2. This CDR3 comprises 15 residues. V trimming: 4 bases; J trimming: 2 bases; junction bases outside the gene matches: 5. CDR1 SGHDT and CDR2 YYEEEE come from the germline V gene. CDR3 loop: CASSTGLASTDTQYF. Here the CDR3 DNA reads TGTGCCAGCAGCACCGGACTAGCGTCCACAGATACGCAGTATTTT.

This chain uses TRBV11-3 with TRBJ2-1, with 10 bases fitting TRBD1. Germline CDR1 is SGHNT and CDR2 is YENEEA. Losses at the gene ends were 4 bases for V and 6 bases for J; bases not matched to a gene: 12. This CDR3 comprises 17 residues. Here the CDR3 DNA reads TGTGCCAGCAGCTGGGGACAGGGGCGGCCCCCCTTCAATGAGCAGTTCTTC. Its translation: CASSWGQGRPPFNEQFF.

The rearrangement uses TRBV7-9 and TRBJ1-4; D perhaps matches TRBD1 (5 bases). Germline CDR1 is SEHNR and CDR2 is FQNEAQ (reference sequence). The CDR3 covers 14 residues. The V end lost 7 bases, the J end lost 7 bases, and 16 bases lay between the germline ends. The CDR3: CASTYGGFFEKLFF. In DNA, the CDR3 is TGTGCCAGCACGTACGGGGGGTTTTTTGAAAAACTGTTTTTT.

CDR3 loop: CASSPEVRYEQYF. The CDR3 DNA is TGTGCCAGCTCACCTGAGGTGCGGTACGAGCAGTACTTC. The chain couples TRBV18 to TRBJ2-7, with D uncertain. Trimming shortened V by 3 bases and J by 4 bases, and 10 bases separated the two germline ends. The CDR3 consists of 13 residues. Germline V gives CDR1 KGHSH, CDR2 LQKENI.

The chain combines TRBV18 with TRBJ2-3; the D is unclear. V was clipped by 3 bases and J by 1 base, with 5 bases between them. The CDR3 covers 13 residues. The germline V gene encodes CDR1 KGHSH and CDR2 LQKENI. DNA of the CDR3: TGTGCCAGCTCACCTAGGGGCACAGATACGCAGTATTTT. The encoded protein is CASSPRGTDTQYF.

In its sample, this clone was seen once. The V call is TRBV9, the J call TRBJ2-1; possibly TRBD1 for D (6 bases). CDR3 length: 16 amino acids. CDR1 is SGDLS and CDR2 is YYNGEE in the germline V gene. Trimming shortened V by 1 base and J by 3 bases, and 14 bases separated the two germline ends. CDR3 amino acids: CASSVSGELNYNEQFF. The CDR3 region has the DNA TGTGCCAGCAGCGTATCAGGGGAATTAAACTACAATGAGCAGTTCTTC.

V gene TRBV12-5 combines with J gene TRBJ1-5, with D possibly matching TRBD1 (5 bases). The V end lost 3 bases, the J end lost 9 bases, and 9 bases lay between the germline ends. Germline CDR1 and CDR2: LGHNT and FRNRAP. The CDR3 consists of 12 residues. Written as DNA, the CDR3 is TGTGCTAGTGGTTTCCAGGGCTGGCCCCAGCATTTT. Translated, it gives CASGFQGWPQHF. The entire variable domain, with the rest obtained from reference TRBV12-5 and TRBJ1-5, is as follows: DARVTQTPRHKVTEMGQEVTMRCQPILGHNTVFWYRQTMMQGLELLAYFRNRAPLDDSGMPKDRFSAEMPDATLATLKIQPSEPRDSAVYFCASGFQGWPQHFGDGTRLSIL.

The chain links TRBV5-1 to TRBJ2-7, with unresolved D. V lost 0 bases to trimming and J lost 0 bases, with 7 bases between them. There are 14 residues in the CDR3. Germline lookup yields CDR1 SGHRS and CDR2 YFSETQ. The CDR3 spells CASSLADGSYEQYF. As DNA, the CDR3 is TGCGCCAGCAGCTTGGCGGACGGCTCCTACGAGCAGTACTTC.

This chain links TRBV10-3 with TRBJ1-1; D is undetermined. CDR1 ENHRY and CDR2 SYGVKD come from the germline V gene. The CDR3 loop spans 11 amino acids. Trimming stripped 8 bases from V and 6 bases from J, with 10 bases between. CDR3 loop: CAISGGAEAFF. The CDR3 DNA is TGTGCCATCTCGGGTGGGGCTGAAGCTTTCTTT.

The chain combines TRBV5-4 with TRBJ1-2; D gene uncertain. This CDR3 contains 14 residues. Trimming left V 3 bases short and J 1 base short, with 10 bases between. The germline V gene encodes CDR1 SGHNT and CDR2 YYREEE (reference sequence). The DNA of the CDR3 is TGTGCCAGCAGCTCGCCGTCTCGTAACTATGGCTACACCTTC. Translating gives CASSSPSRNYGYTF.

This sequence joins TRBV5-5 and TRBJ2-3; possible D gene TRBD1, 5 bases. CDR3 size: 16 residues. Germline V gene data show CDR1 as SGHKS and CDR2 as YYEKEE (reference sequence). V was shortened by 0 bases and J by 3 bases, with 14 bases between the two germline ends. CDR3 sequence reads: CASSLAEAGYTDTQYF. CDR3 bases: TGTGCCAGCAGCTTGGCCGAGGCAGGGTATACAGATACGCAGTATTTT.

The rearrangement uses TRBV18 and TRBJ1-1; TRBD1 might be the D (6 bases). The V end lost 5 bases, the J end lost 0 bases, and 10 bases lay between the germline ends. The germline gives CDR1 KGHSH, CDR2 LQKENI. The CDR3 totals 14 residues. DNA of the CDR3: TGTGCCAGCTCATCGGGACAAATGAACACTGAAGCTTTCTTT. Residues: CASSSGQMNTEAFF.

Written as DNA, the CDR3 is TGTGCCAGCAGTTACGGACCTGGCACCGGGGAGCTGTTTTTT. This sequence encodes CASSYGPGTGELFF. This chain connects TRBV6-5 to TRBJ2-2, with D unresolved. Germline CDR1 MNHEY, CDR2 SVGAGI. The V and J ends lost 2 bases and 4 bases respectively, with 8 bases between them. This CDR3 region has 14 residues.

V gene TRBV12-3 or TRBV12-4 combines with J gene TRBJ1-5; D gene unclear. The CDR3 sequence is 11 residues long. V was pared by 6 bases and J by 4 bases, with 4 bases between. The CDR3 reads CASSLNQPQHF. For the CDR3, the DNA is TGTGCCAGCAGCTTAAATCAGCCCCAGCATTTT.

This rearrangement joins TRBV19 to TRBJ1-5, with D unresolved. Germline lookup yields CDR1 LNHDA and CDR2 SQIVND (reference sequence). V shed 6 bases and J shed 7 bases, with 10 bases lying between them. CDR3 length: 12 amino acids. CDR3 in DNA: TGTGCCAGTAGCATAATCGGGCAGCCCCAGCATTTT. Protein: CASSIIGQPQHF.

This clone was seen only once. In DNA form, the CDR3 reads TGTGCCAGCAGGGACAGGTTGAACTATGGCTACACCTTC. Translated, it gives CASRDRLNYGYTF. The gene calls are TRBV2 and TRBJ1-2, with 7 nucleotides matching TRBD1. CDR1 is SNHLY, CDR2 FYNNEI, per germline. Germline trimming cut 6 bases from V and 2 bases from J; bases unmatched to any gene: 3. The CDR3 covers 13 residues. The variable domain in full, completed from reference TRBV2 and TRBJ1-2, reads EPEVTQTPSHQVTQMGQEVILRCVPISNHLYFYWYRQILGQKVEFLVSFYNNEISEKSEIFDDQFSVERPDGSNFTLKIRSTKLEDSAMYFCASRDRLNYGYTFGSGTRLTVV.

The chain combines TRBV4-1 with TRBJ2-1; 13 bases align to TRBD2. The CDR3 loop spans 15 amino acids. CDR1 is MGHRA and CDR2 is YSYEKL in the germline V gene. Trimming took 3 bases from V and 5 from J; bases not matched to a gene: 1. The chain's CDR3 is CASSHGTSGNNEQFF. The CDR3 DNA reads TGCGCCAGCAGCCACGGGACTAGCGGGAACAATGAGCAGTTCTTC.

The chain links TRBV9 to TRBJ2-2; no clear D gene. V gave up 0 bases and J gave up 3 bases, with 6 bases separating them. This CDR3 has 14 amino acids. Germline CDR1 is SGDLS and CDR2 is YYNGEE. DNA for the CDR3: TGTGCCAGCAGCGTAGTGATAGACACCGGGGAGCTGTTTTTT. Amino acid sequence: CASSVVIDTGELFF.

The chain combines TRBV6-2 or TRBV6-3 with TRBJ2-7; the D gene is possibly TRBD1 (5 bases). From germline, CDR1 is MNHEY and CDR2 SVGEGT. With 2 bases removed from V and 9 bases from J, the gap between germline ends came to 14 bases. The CDR3 loop spans 13 amino acids. The CDR3 nucleotides are TGTGCCAGCAGTTACCTGGACACGGTCTGGCAGTACTTC. Amino acid sequence: CASSYLDTVWQYF.

The rearrangement links TRBV19 to TRBJ2-5; D gene ambiguous. CDR3 size: 13 residues. The germline V gene has CDR1 LNHDA and CDR2 SQIVND (reference sequence). The V end was cut by 2 bases, the J end by 5 bases, with 9 bases between. The CDR3 protein is CASSILPGETQYF. The CDR3 DNA reads as TGTGCCAGTAGTATACTGCCTGGGGAGACCCAGTACTTC.

V gene TRBV6-5 combines with J gene TRBJ2-7; no clear D. V was trimmed by 5 bases and J by 2 bases, leaving 13 bases between them. Germline V gene sequence: CDR1 MNHEY, CDR2 SVGAGI. There are 14 residues in the CDR3. CDR3 in DNA: TGTGCCAGCAGTACAAGGGCAGATCCCTACGAGCAGTACTTC. It yields the protein CASSTRADPYEQYF.